Listed here is a single T cell receptor (beta chain). The data originate from a study of blood T cell repertoires in COVID-19. Study-level information: Whether acute or convalescent, the COVID-19 samples came from the United States, Italy and Spain. PBMCs, B-cell-depleted T cells, or T cells were the source of the cDNA or gDNA that made up the material.

In the source study's methods: Amplifying reference gene primers gave estimates of nucleated cell counts. Libraries were prepared by immunoSEQ multiplex PCR; TCRdb keeps only in-frame clonotypes and omits some of them. V and J calls and clone size follow that table, whereas D and trimming were derived from the DNA. Here the sample spans roughly 79,000 clones, roughly 90% being singletons. The CDR3 is made up of 16 amino acids. V lost 4 bases, J lost 0 bases, and 14 bases lay in between. In germline, CDR1 is SGHRS, CDR2 YFSETQ. Material for sequencing was peripheral blood. This receptor was taken from a man over 45 with active COVID-19. The gene calls are TRBV5-1 and TRBJ2-1; D is perhaps TRBD1 (6 bases). This CDR3 is CASSVQGSSSYNEQFF. The CDR3 coding sequence is TGCGCCAGCAGCGTTCAGGGGTCTAGCTCCTACAATGAGCAGTTCTTC.